This TCR beta chain originates from a study of prognosis after radiotherapy for stage I lung cancer. Study-wide background: Of the enrolled patients, about 15 had newly diagnosed primary stage I lung tumors, while four or five had oligometastatic NSCLC following surgical resection of the primary tumor.

Genomic DNA was the source, and TCR beta CDR3 was amplified from it by two-round multiplex PCR. Round one of PCR was performed, and it used primers specific to each TRBV and TRBJ gene. Using its own MiXCR run on the multiplex PCR reads, TCRdb lists one record per CDR3 protein. The data show 13,000 to 15,000 distinct CDR3 sequences, around 29% seen once. All patients, having had no prior chemotherapy, radiotherapy or other malignancies, were node-negative on CT and PET/CT. V lost 5 bases and J lost 12, with 19 bases in between. The V gene's germline CDR1 is MRHNA and CDR2 SNTAGT. This CDR3 region has 13 residues. As concerns this clonotype: Its antigen is not known.

Whole-study findings and limits: Reduced Shannon entropy following stereotactic body radiation therapy was recorded in patients who developed distant metastases. Unique TCR clone counts fell after stereotactic body radiation therapy, median around 10,000 versus 6,900.

The chain uses TRBV6-4 and TRBJ1-1; no reliable D call. The material sequenced was PBMCs, taken before or after stereotactic body radiation therapy (not recorded which). The clonotype was recovered from a donor over 45 with non-small cell lung cancer. The CDR3 protein is CASSSLPGSESFF. In DNA form, the CDR3 reads TGTGCCAGCAGTTCCTTACCGGGCTCGGAATCTTTCTTT.